This record looks at one TCR beta chain sequence and its context. The antigen is unknown. The data stem from a study of a mutant IDH1 vaccine in newly diagnosed glioma. At the level of the study: Patients received vaccination from 4-6 weeks after radiotherapy alone, or with temozolomide cycles. Pretreatment consisted of radiotherapy, temozolomide, or both, with most receiving both.

Time point described: week 5, during vaccination. The study gave 300 ug of mutant IDH1 20-mer peptide per vaccine dose, with topical imiquimod. Only in-frame clones appear in the TCRdb table, and some are missing; sequencing was by immunoSEQ multiplex PCR. The sample yields tens of thousands of clones, around nine tenths seen once. This CDR3 is 16 amino acids long. Germline V gene sequence: CDR1 KGHSH, CDR2 LQKENI. Trimming removed 4 bases at V and 0 bases at J, with 13 bases between. Sequenced material: PBMCs, taken from a glioma patient whose treatment included an IDH1 peptide vaccine. This TCR came from a woman aged 45-65 years with glioma. The chain has TRBV18 and TRBJ2-1, with a weak D call TRBD1 (6 bases). CDR3 sequence (DNA): TGTGCCAGCTCACTATATCAGGGGAGCTCCTACAATGAGCAGTTCTTC. It codes for CASSLYQGSSYNEQFF.